This is a list of T cell receptor beta chains from one sample in a study of CD8 T cells in ankylosing spondylitis. MiXCR was run by TCRdb on the 5' RACE reads, yielding one entry per CDR3 protein. The sample contains 250,000 to 350,000 distinct CDR3 sequences, less than 25% of which appear only once. Input material: blood, either unsorted or a sorted T cell fraction (not recorded which). All receptors come from a female donor with ankylosing spondylitis or in good health (not recorded which). Both conserved end residues are trimmed from each CDR3. Each record gives: D gene, J gene, V gene, CDR3 protein. The D gene is left open where the match is weak.

TRBD1 | TRBJ1-6 | TRBV20-1 | SARDGTGHSPLH
. | TRBJ2-3 | TRBV18 | ASSPLKRVSTDTQY
TRBD1 | TRBJ2-1 | TRBV7-6 | ASSFGTGYNEQF
. | TRBJ1-1 | TRBV20-1 | SARGLGDTEAF
. | TRBJ1-5 | TRBV19 | ASASVYSNQPQH
TRBD2 | TRBJ2-1 | TRBV11-2 | ASSRYVEPSGRRHEQF
TRBD2 | TRBJ2-5 | TRBV4-2 | ASSQEGGPGLRETQY
. | TRBJ2-3 | TRBV20-1 | SAPKTGREDTQY
TRBD2 | TRBJ2-2 | TRBV13 | ASTDGPGGVTGELF
. | TRBJ2-1 | TRBV7-3 | ASSLGRGYNEQF
. | TRBJ2-7 | TRBV4-3 | ASSQVTGGAYEQY
TRBD2 | TRBJ2-1 | TRBV20-1 | SAKSIAGGVDEQF
. | TRBJ2-7 | TRBV21-1 | ASMQGHVGEQY
TRBD2 | TRBJ2-3 | TRBV20-1 | SAFPGASGRLRGTQY
TRBD2 | TRBJ2-5 | TRBV15 | ATSRPRLAGQETQY
. | TRBJ1-2 | TRBV7-3 | ASSITRELYGYT
. | TRBJ1-2 | TRBV7-4 | ASSSWTIYGYT
. | TRBJ1-3 | TRBV15 | ATSRVGNGNTIY
. | TRBJ1-2 | TRBV24-1 | ATSDLLDNGYT
. | TRBJ2-3 | TRBV29-1 | SVTRDVLRDTQY
. | TRBJ2-3 | TRBV12-3/TRBV12-4 | ASSSREGDTQY
. | TRBJ1-5 | TRBV7-2 | ASSSSRVEQPQH
. | TRBJ2-5 | TRBV20-1 | SARGTPETQY
. | TRBJ1-2 | TRBV29-1 | SVVQVDYGYT
TRBD2 | TRBJ2-3 | TRBV7-2 | ASSRTSGGYSTDTQY
. | TRBJ2-1 | TRBV6-1 | ATRRVREIGNEQF
. | TRBJ1-3 | TRBV18 | ASSREVNTIY
TRBD2 | TRBJ2-1 | TRBV11-3 | ASSLQRGHEQF
. | TRBJ1-1 | TRBV9 | ASSQTMNTEAF